A single count supports the clone carrying this TCR beta chain. The antigen is unknown. The sample belongs to a study of identifying expanded T cells in peripheral blood. Findings of the study overall: Differentially abundant clones: about 1.2 between replicates, about 17 at roughly 2 weeks, 19 to 20 at four. Variance in clone template counts between two-week samples significantly increased with total template count across all healthy donors.

This table comes from immunoSEQ multiplex PCR, and its TCRdb copy is limited to in-frame clones, with some not included. In the table there are tens of thousands of clones, approximately 89% of which are singletons. This CDR3 has 14 residues. From germline, CDR1 is LNHDA and CDR2 SQIVND (reference sequence). Trimming cost V 7 bases and J 3 bases, with 13 bases left between them. Healthy donors had no documented immune events, such as infections, while sampled. This chain connects TRBV19 to TRBJ1-3; D might be TRBD1 (6 bases). This TCR was recovered from a person aged 18 to 70 in good health. Material: blood. Here the CDR3 DNA reads TGTGCCAGTACGGGGGGCGCGATTGGAAACACCATATATTTT. This encodes CASTGGAIGNTIYF.